This passage covers 7 T cell receptor beta chains from one sample sequenced in a study of cytomegalovirus exposure and HLA in healthy donors. The protocol was immunoSEQ multiplex PCR, while the TCRdb copy is restricted to in-frame clones and leaves out a portion. Among 110,000 or so clones, approximately 86% were seen once, and the ten largest hold around 4.5%. Sequencing was performed on PBMCs. These receptors were obtained from a man aged 18 to 29 in good health and CMV-seropositive.

The chain employs TRBV2 and TRBJ1-2; 8 nucleotides match TRBD1. This CDR3 is built from 14 residues. The germline CDR1 and CDR2 sequences are SNHLY and FYNNEI. V trimming: 3 bases; J trimming: 4 bases; junction bases outside the gene matches: 4. The CDR3 bases are TGTGCCAGCAGTGAGGCAGGGGGCACCTATGGCTACACCTTC. Translated, it gives CASSEAGGTYGYTF.

V and J are TRBV6-5 and TRBJ2-2; possibly TRBD2 for D (5 bases). CDR3 length: 13 residues. V lost 11 bases, J lost 5 bases, and 15 bases lay in between. Germline V gives CDR1 MNHEY, CDR2 SVGAGI. CDR3 nucleotides: TGTGCCTCCCAACCGGGCGGGACCGGGGAGCTGTTTTTT. Translating gives CASQPGGTGELFF.

This chain connects TRBV7-8 to TRBJ1-6; D is ambiguous. V lost 5 bases to trimming and J lost 0 bases, with 14 bases between them. Germline CDR1 SGHVS, CDR2 FQNEAQ. The CDR3 has 17 residues. CDR3 amino acids: CASSQIPTRSYNSPLHF. The CDR3 DNA reads as TGTGCCAGCAGCCAAATCCCTACCCGCTCCTATAATTCACCCCTCCACTTT. Together with reference TRBV7-8 and TRBJ1-6, the CDR3 gives the full variable domain: GAGVSQSPRYKVAKRGQDVALRCDPISGHVSLFWYQQALGQGPEFLTYFQNEAQLDKSGLPSDRFFAERPEGSVSTLKIQRTQQEDSAVYLCASSQIPTRSYNSPLHFGNGTRLTVT.

The rearrangement links TRBV27 to TRBJ2-7, with 10 bases lining up with TRBD1. Germline CDR1 and CDR2: MNHEY and SMNVEV (reference sequence). The V and J ends lost 5 bases and 0 bases, in that order; junction bases with no gene match: 10. The CDR3 has 17 amino acids. CDR3 DNA: TGTGCCAGCAGTATCAGACCGGGACAGGGGCGCTCCTACGAGCAGTACTTC. Translation gives CASSIRPGQGRSYEQYF.

The chain combines TRBV19 with TRBJ2-5; the D gene is possibly TRBD2 (6 bases). Trimming cost V 4 bases and J 2 bases, with 14 bases left between them. The germline gives CDR1 LNHDA, CDR2 SQIVND (reference sequence). The CDR3 is made up of 15 amino acids. The CDR3 DNA follows: TGTGCCAGTAGTACTCGTCTGGCGGGGCAAGAGACCCAGTACTTC. Its protein product is CASSTRLAGQETQYF. The full variable domain, in which reference TRBV19 and TRBJ2-5 provide the parts outside the CDR3, is DGGITQSPKYLFRKEGQNVTLSCEQNLNHDAMYWYRQDPGQGLRLIYYSQIVNDFQKGDIAEGYSVSREKKESFPLTVTSAQKNPTAFYLCASSTRLAGQETQYFGPGTRLLVL.

This rearrangement joins TRBV25-1 to TRBJ2-7; maybe TRBD2 (5 bases). The CDR3 has 13 residues. With 4 bases removed from V and 3 bases from J, the gap between germline ends came to 10 bases. Germline loops: CDR1 MGHDK, CDR2 SYGVNS. This CDR3 is CASSARVNYEQYF. The CDR3 coding sequence is TGTGCCAGCAGTGCGAGGGTTAACTACGAGCAGTACTTC.

This clone has only one observation. The chain uses TRBV5-4 and TRBJ2-1, with 12 bases lining up with TRBD1. Unmatched junction bases numbered 7, after V lost 5 bases and J lost 7 bases. CDR3 length equals 15 residues. CDR1 SGHNT and CDR2 YYREEE come from the germline V gene (reference sequence). CDR3: CASRIGTGGRNEQFF. As DNA, the CDR3 is TGTGCCAGCAGGATCGGGACAGGGGGCAGGAATGAGCAGTTCTTC.